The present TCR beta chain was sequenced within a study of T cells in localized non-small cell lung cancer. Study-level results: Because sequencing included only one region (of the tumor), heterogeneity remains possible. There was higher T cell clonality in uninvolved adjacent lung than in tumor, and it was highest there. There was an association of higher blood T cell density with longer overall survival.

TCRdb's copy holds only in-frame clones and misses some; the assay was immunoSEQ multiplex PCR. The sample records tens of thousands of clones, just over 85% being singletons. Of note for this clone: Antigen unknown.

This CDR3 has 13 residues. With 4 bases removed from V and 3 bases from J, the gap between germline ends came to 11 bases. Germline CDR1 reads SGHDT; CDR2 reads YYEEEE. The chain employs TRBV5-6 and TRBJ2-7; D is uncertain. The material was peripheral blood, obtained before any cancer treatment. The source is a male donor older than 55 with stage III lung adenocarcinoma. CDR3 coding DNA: TGTGCCAGCAGCCCGGATTTAAACTACGAGCAGTACTTC. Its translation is CASSPDLNYEQYF.